The 14 T cell receptor beta chains given below trace back to one sample, sequenced in a study of blood T cells in healthy people across ages (dated by TCRdb to 2015 to 2017). Libraries were constructed by 5' RACE. Instrument on record: Illumina HiSeq 2500. A second roughly 6 to 12 cycle PCR used a sample-barcoded 5' primer and a J-beta primer mix. TCRdb redid the processing of the public reads, applying fastp at Q25 and MiXCR, and retained in-frame beta chains. Under each unique CDR3 protein, matching rows form one entry showing the most common genes and DNA. Here the sample has 1.5 million to 2 million distinct CDR3 sequences; around half occur a single time. The ten largest make up over 2% of the sample. Sample: blood. The origin of the receptors is a woman in her 40s in good health.

A remark on this clonotype: A read error is possible here, since a much larger clone lies one base away. The chain has TRBV9 and TRBJ2-3; D gene ambiguous. This CDR3 has 12 amino acids. Germline V gene lookup returns CDR1 SGDLS and CDR2 YYNGEE. CDR3 nucleotide sequence: TGTGTCAGCAGCGCCATAACAGATACGCAGTATTTT. This encodes CVSSAITDTQYF.

This clonotype was seen ten or more times. J is TRBJ2-7 and V is TRBV20-1; 9 bases fit TRBD2. The germline CDR1 and CDR2 sequences are DFQATT and SNEGSKA (reference sequence). Trimming cost V 2 bases and J 0 bases; bases outside gene matches: 5. This CDR3 contains 15 residues. DNA for the CDR3: TGCAGTGCTAGATTACTAGCGGGCGGCTCCTACGAGCAGTACTTC. This gives the protein CSARLLAGGSYEQYF.

The chain is built from TRBV20-1 and TRBJ2-3; perhaps TRBD1 as D (8 bases). The V and J ends lost 2 bases and 4 bases respectively, with 13 bases between them. There are 14 residues in the CDR3. The germline gives CDR1 DFQATT, CDR2 SNEGSKA (reference sequence). The CDR3 sequence: CSARSGTGPDTQYF. CDR3 DNA sequence: TGCAGTGCTAGAAGCGGGACAGGCCCAGATACGCAGTATTTT.

The chain carries TRBV28 and TRBJ2-2; D unclear. Germline loops: CDR1 MDHEN, CDR2 SYDVKM. This CDR3 spans 14 amino acids. Trimming removed 8 bases from V and 4 bases from J, with 14 bases in between. The CDR3 DNA reads as TGTGCCAGCTGGGAACAGTCACGCACCGGGGAGCTGTTTTTT. Amino acids: CASWEQSRTGELFF.

The gene calls are TRBV7-3 and TRBJ2-6; 7 bases map to TRBD1. Germline CDR1 reads SGHTA; CDR2 reads FQGTGA. The CDR3 loop spans 17 amino acids. V trimming: 5 bases; J trimming: 0 bases; junction bases outside the gene matches: 7. Written as DNA, the CDR3 is TGTGCCAGCAGCCCCGAGGGGGCTGGCTCTGGGGCCAACGTCCTGACTTTC. Protein: CASSPEGAGSGANVLTF. Drawing the rest from reference TRBV7-3 and TRBJ2-6, the complete variable domain is GAGVSQTPSNKVTEKGKYVELRCDPISGHTALYWYRQSLGQGPEFLIYFQGTGAADDSGLPNDRFFAVRPEGSVSTLKIQRTERGDSAVYLCASSPEGAGSGANVLTFGAGSRLTVL.

This clonotype was recorded a few times. V is TRBV4-1 and J is TRBJ1-1, with D perhaps matching TRBD1 (5 bases). CDR1 is MGHRA, CDR2 YSYEKL, per germline. The V and J ends lost 0 bases and 0 bases respectively, with 8 bases between them. The CDR3 is made up of 15 amino acids. The CDR3 sequence is CASSQEGTLNTEAFF. Here the CDR3 DNA reads TGCGCCAGCAGCCAAGAAGGGACGTTGAACACTGAAGCTTTCTTT.

The rearrangement joins TRBV6-5 to TRBJ2-1; TRBD2 agrees at 7 bases. Trimming removed 3 bases from V and 4 bases from J; junction bases left unmatched: 6. This CDR3 comprises 15 residues. CDR1 and CDR2 from the germline V gene are MNHEY and SVGAGI. The CDR3 sequence: CASSYEGREYNEQFF. CDR3 coding DNA: TGTGCCAGCAGTTATGAAGGGAGGGAATACAATGAGCAGTTCTTC.

The V and J genes are TRBV7-9 and TRBJ2-3, with D unresolved. V was cut by 2 bases and J by 0 bases, with 12 bases left in between. The CDR3 has 16 residues. The V gene's germline CDR1 is SEHNR and CDR2 FQNEAQ (reference sequence). CDR3 protein: CASSLLLTKSTDTQYF. In DNA, the CDR3 is TGTGCCAGCAGCTTATTGTTAACGAAAAGCACAGATACGCAGTATTTT.

This rearrangement joins TRBV6-1 to TRBJ2-3; 9 bases align to TRBD1. The CDR3 extends over 15 amino acids. Germline V gene sequence: CDR1 MNHNS, CDR2 SASEGT. V dropped 1 base and J dropped 6; count of bases not matched to a gene: 5. CDR3 residues: CASSEGDRVVDTQYF. The CDR3 bases are TGTGCCAGCAGTGAAGGGGACAGGGTGGTGGATACGCAGTATTTT.

Only a few counts were recorded for this clonotype. The V gene is TRBV25-1, the J gene TRBJ1-2; D is unresolved. The V end lost 1 base, the J end lost 7 bases, and 13 bases lay between the germline ends. Looked up from germline, CDR1 is MGHDK and CDR2 is SYGVNS. This CDR3 spans 14 amino acids. In DNA, the CDR3 is TGTGCCAGCAGTGAATGGAGGCCGCACAGTGGCTACACCTTC. Translated: CASSEWRPHSGYTF.

The chain couples TRBV20-1 to TRBJ2-1, with a tentative D call TRBD2 (5 bases). The CDR3 sequence is 15 residues long. Per the germline V gene, CDR1 is DFQATT and CDR2 is SNEGSKA (reference sequence). Between the trimmed V and J ends, which lost 2 bases and 2 bases, there was a span of 13 bases. The CDR3, as DNA: TGCAGTGCTAGAAAAGACGAGCGGACCTACAATGAGCAGTTCTTC. Its translation is CSARKDERTYNEQFF.

This clonotype was detected only a few times. This sequence joins TRBV29-1 and TRBJ1-2; possibly TRBD1 for D (5 bases). This CDR3 has 15 residues. Germline CDR1 reads SQVTM; CDR2 reads ANQGSEA. The V and J ends lost 6 bases and 0 bases respectively, with 17 bases between them. Here the CDR3 reads CSVPGTDNANYGYTF. The CDR3 DNA follows: TGCAGCGTGCCTGGGACGGACAATGCTAACTATGGCTACACCTTC.

Turning to this clonotype: Because the CDR3's place on the DNA is in doubt, the DNA is left out and the CDR3 is given as listed by TCRdb. V usage is TRBV28 and J usage is TRBJ2-3; whether TRBD2, the table's D call, matches the DNA was not checked. The CDR3 spans 17 residues, counting both ends. Germline loops: CDR1 MDHEN, CDR2 SYDVKM. The CDR3 loop is CASSLGMGAEITDTQYF.

The chain joins TRBV4-3 to TRBJ2-3; D may match TRBD1 or TRBD2 (5 bases each). V lost 6 bases to trimming and J lost 6 bases, with 19 bases between them. Germline values: CDR1 LGHNA, CDR2 YSLEER. There are 15 residues in the CDR3. CDR3 sequence: CASRAGTQRVDTQYF. The CDR3 coding sequence is TGCGCCAGCAGGGCAGGGACGCAAAGGGTGGATACGCAGTATTTT.